Below are 15 T cell receptor beta chains sequenced from a single sample in a study of blood T cells in healthy people across ages. The authors ran a second PCR of 7 to 11 cycles using a sample-barcoded 5' primer and a J-beta primer mix. MiXCR, run by TCRdb on the 5' RACE reads, gives a single entry per CDR3 protein. The sample lists 1 million or so distinct CDR3 sequences, under 30% occurring once. The same data also contributed to another study, on T cells of mothers and their children.

The sample comprised blood. The origin of the receptors is a girl aged 2-15 years in good health.

In its sample, this clonotype was seen a few times. The chain carries TRBV2 and TRBJ2-1; D perhaps matches TRBD2 (5 bases). Germline assignment: CDR1 SNHLY and CDR2 FYNNEI. The CDR3 runs to 13 residues. The V and J ends lost 2 bases and 9 bases respectively, with 11 bases between them. The DNA for the CDR3 is TGTGCCAGCAGTGAAATTAGCGTGGTTGAGCAGTTCTTC. Translation: CASSEISVVEQFF.

CDR3 in amino acids: CASSPEPSSGGNQETQYF. The CDR3 DNA sequence: TGTGCCAGCAGCCCCGAACCTTCTAGCGGGGGGAATCAAGAGACCCAGTACTTC. The rearrangement links TRBV13 to TRBJ2-5, with TRBD2 identical over 11 bases. CDR1 is PRHDT, CDR2 FYEKMQ, per germline (reference sequence). V lost 5 bases to trimming and J lost 2 bases; unmatched junction nucleotides: 13. The CDR3 has 18 residues.

This clonotype was recorded a few times. The chain combines TRBV5-1 with TRBJ1-1; 9 positions agree with TRBD1. CDR1 is SGHRS and CDR2 is YFSETQ in the germline V gene. This CDR3 is 18 amino acids long. V trimming: 0 bases; J trimming: 0 bases; junction bases outside the gene matches: 9. The CDR3 loop is CASSLAEWDRVLNTEAFF. In DNA form, the CDR3 reads TGCGCCAGCAGCTTGGCGGAATGGGACAGGGTATTGAACACTGAAGCTTTCTTT.

The rearrangement links TRBV11-2 to TRBJ2-3, with D unresolved. Germline V gene sequence: CDR1 SGHAT, CDR2 FQNNGV. Trimming removed 5 bases from V and 0 bases from J, with 9 bases in between. The CDR3 length is 14 residues. CDR3 coding DNA: TGTGCCAGCAGCCTCCCAACGAGCACAGATACGCAGTATTTT. Its translation is CASSLPTSTDTQYF.

The V gene is TRBV12-3 or TRBV12-4, the J gene TRBJ2-5; perhaps TRBD1 as D (7 bases). This CDR3 region has 20 residues. The V and J ends lost 4 bases and 5 bases respectively, with 32 bases between them. In DNA, the CDR3 is TGTGCCAGCAGTTCCCTGGGTAGTCGTCAGGGGGGCTACGAGGTTGAGACCCAGTACTTC. It specifies CASSSLGSRQGGYEVETQYF.

Note on this clonotype: Just one base apart from a much larger clone, this may be a read error. CDR3: CSAREGRYESYNSPHHF. CDR3 sequence (DNA): TGCAGTGCTAGAGAGGGACGTTATGAAAGCTATAATTCACCCCACCACTTT. The chain carries TRBV20-1 and TRBJ1-6; possible D gene TRBD1, 5 bases. From germline, CDR1 is DFQATT and CDR2 SNEGSKA (reference sequence). The CDR3 length is 17 residues.

This clonotype turned up a few times. The CDR3 bases are TGCGCCAGCAGCCAAGAACCAACTAGCGGTGTATCCTACGAGCAGTACTTC. This sequence encodes CASSQEPTSGVSYEQYF. The chain uses TRBV4-1 and TRBJ2-7, with 8 bases identical to TRBD2. CDR1 is MGHRA and CDR2 is YSYEKL in the germline V gene. The CDR3 loop spans 17 amino acids. J lost 1 base, V lost 0 bases, and 8 bases had no gene match.

The rearrangement links TRBV6-1 to TRBJ2-7, with 7 bases aligning to TRBD1. This CDR3 has 14 residues. Germline values: CDR1 MNHNS, CDR2 SASEGT. V lost 11 bases, J lost 2 bases, and 12 bases stayed unmatched. The CDR3 coding sequence is TGTGCCTCAAGGCCCGGGACAGACACCTACGAGCAGTACTTC. This gives the protein CASRPGTDTYEQYF.

The chain links TRBV5-1 to TRBJ1-2, with TRBD1 identical over 8 bases. The germline gives CDR1 SGHRS, CDR2 YFSETQ. This CDR3 region has 17 residues. V lost 1 base to trimming and J lost 5 bases; unmatched junction nucleotides: 13. CDR3 in amino acids: CASSLSRGDRTLYGYTF. CDR3 sequence (DNA): TGCGCCAGCAGCTTGTCTCGAGGGGACAGGACTTTATATGGCTACACCTTC.

This clonotype was recorded a few times. The chain has TRBV7-2 and TRBJ2-5; D gene unclear. This CDR3 has 16 residues. Trimming left V 0 bases short and J 5 bases short, with 16 bases between. Germline CDR1 is SGHTA and CDR2 is FQGNSA. CDR3: CASSLAPTSRSETQYF. In DNA form, the CDR3 reads TGTGCCAGCAGCTTAGCCCCCACGAGCCGGAGTGAGACCCAGTACTTC.

This clonotype appeared a few times. This rearrangement joins TRBV7-2 to TRBJ2-3; 7 positions agree with TRBD2. The V gene's germline CDR1 is SGHTA and CDR2 FQGNSA. The junction had 20 bases not matched to a gene; V was cut back by 4 bases and J by 4 bases. There are 19 residues in the CDR3. In DNA, the CDR3 is TGTGCCAGCAGCTCCTCCAGAATGTCTAGCGGCATGGGGGCAGATACGCAGTATTTT. Encoded protein: CASSSSRMSSGMGADTQYF.

This clonotype was seen only a few times. The chain is built from TRBV12-3 or TRBV12-4 and TRBJ2-1; D is unclear. The DNA end is a closer match to TRBJ2-7, so the J assignment may be wrong. The CDR3 loop spans 13 amino acids. DNA for the CDR3: TGTGCCAGCAGTACGGGTCTCCATTACGAGCAGTACTTC. The encoded protein is CASSTGLHYEQYF.

The CDR3, as DNA: TGTGCCAGCAGCGAGGTACTACTGGCGGGAGACTCCTACGAGCAGTACTTC. Its protein is CASSEVLLAGDSYEQYF. The chain recombines TRBV12-3 or TRBV12-4 with TRBJ2-7, with 7 bases matching TRBD2. The V and J ends lost 6 bases and 0 bases, in that order; junction bases with no gene match: 14. This CDR3 has 17 residues.

The V and J genes are TRBV11-2 and TRBJ2-2; 9 bases map to TRBD1. Looked up from germline, CDR1 is SGHAT and CDR2 is FQNNGV. CDR3 length: 15 residues. Germline trimming cut 6 bases from V and 5 bases from J; bases unmatched to any gene: 7. The CDR3 DNA sequence: TGTGCCAGCAGAACCGGGACAGGGTTGACCGGGGAGCTGTTTTTT. Amino acid sequence: CASRTGTGLTGELFF.

The genes are TRBV7-9 and TRBJ1-1; D may be TRBD1 (5 bases). The V gene's germline CDR1 is SEHNR and CDR2 FQNEAQ (reference sequence). CDR3 length: 14 amino acids. Trimming shortened V by 6 bases and J by 1 base, and 12 bases separated the two germline ends. The CDR3 DNA reads as TGTGCCAGCAGTTCGACAGAGTCGAACACTGAAGCTTTCTTT. Translated: CASSSTESNTEAFF. The whole variable domain, filled in from reference TRBV7-9 and TRBJ1-1, reads DTGVSQNPRHKITKRGQNVTFRCDPISEHNRLYWYRQTLGQGPEFLTYFQNEAQLEKSRLLSDRFSAERPKGSFSTLEIQRTEQGDSAMYLCASSSTESNTEAFFGQGTRLTVV.